These T cell receptor beta chains were read from a single sample in a study of radiotherapy plus CTLA-4 blockade in lung cancer. Clones were sequenced by immunoSEQ multiplex PCR, and TCRdb holds only the in-frame ones, with some missing. The sample carries roughly 80,000 clones, 78% recorded once. Source: peripheral blood, taken from a patient treated with radiotherapy plus ipilimumab. These receptors were obtained from a human donor with non-small cell lung cancer who had a partial response to radiotherapy plus ipilimumab. Some clones in this sample may be carry-over from other donors' samples. Both conserved end residues are part of each CDR3. The D gene is left open where the match is weak. Clone size appears in some rows only: once, few, many, or a class for an expanded clone.

D | size | J | V | CDR3
- | - | TRBJ2-3 | TRBV18 | CASSPGTGGDTQYF
- | - | TRBJ1-5 | TRBV28 | CASSFRSQPQHF
TRBD1 | - | TRBJ1-4 | TRBV7-2 | CASSNQGGREKLFF
- | few | TRBJ1-6 | TRBV6-5 | CASSYSDGAGNSPLHF
TRBD2 | - | TRBJ2-1 | TRBV27 | CASSSPEASGSDEQFF
TRBD1 | - | TRBJ2-7 | TRBV7-8 | CASSPQTGGAYEQYF
- | few | TRBJ2-5 | TRBV7-7 | CARKTTRRRPQETQYF
- | - | TRBJ1-1 | TRBV19 | CASRAAQNTEAFF
TRBD1 | - | TRBJ2-7 | TRBV7-7 | CASSLDRGREQYF
- | - | TRBJ2-3 | TRBV7-2 | CASSPGQRAGTGDTQYF
- | - | TRBJ2-7 | TRBV9 | CASSVGADYEQYF
- | - | TRBJ2-1 | TRBV10-1 | CASRSGGARNEQFF
TRBD2 | - | TRBJ2-7 | TRBV12-5 | CASGYEGVASGGISYEQYF
TRBD2 | - | TRBJ2-5 | TRBV9 | CASSVRGGRETQYF
TRBD1 | - | TRBJ1-1 | TRBV7-9 | CASRTGTGLPTTEAFF
TRBD1 | - | TRBJ1-5 | TRBV7-9 | CASSWDRGTQHF
- | - | TRBJ1-2 | TRBV20-1 | CSAREVGGDTF
- | - | TRBJ2-6 | TRBV28 | CASSSGVSGANVLTF
- | - | - | TRBV7-9 | CASGPGHSTYEQYF
TRBD2 | - | TRBJ2-1 | TRBV6-6 | CASSSVAGAPEQFF
- | - | TRBJ1-2 | TRBV19 | CASSMTGKAGGYTF
- | - | TRBJ2-1 | TRBV11-2 | CASSFTGYNEQFF
- | - | TRBJ1-3 | TRBV6-5 | CASSYSRTDSGNTIYF
- | - | TRBJ2-2 | TRBV28 | CASRRPPNTGELFF
TRBD1 | - | TRBJ2-4 | TRBV27 | CASSLFTPGTGGDIQYF
- | - | TRBJ1-6 | TRBV7-9 | CASSPDRSSYNSPLHF
- | - | TRBJ2-3 | TRBV19 | CASNGRGTDTQYF
- | - | TRBJ2-3 | TRBV19 | CASSMERSSGGTDTQYF
- | - | TRBJ1-1 | TRBV11-3 | CASGGRVEMNTEAFF
TRBD2 | - | TRBJ2-1 | TRBV5-1 | CASSSVGGVSNNEQFF
TRBD2 | - | TRBJ2-3 | TRBV29-1 | CSVSRDYQITDTQYF